The sequence of this T cell receptor beta chain was determined in a study of blood T cell repertoires in COVID-19. This CDR3 comprises 14 residues. Deletions cut 5 bases from V and 7 bases from J, with 14 bases between. Germline CDR1 SGHVS, CDR2 FQNEAQ. Using immunoSEQ multiplex PCR, the repertoire was profiled, and TCRdb retains in-frame clones only, with some absent. The profile covers roughly 100,000 clones, with 70% to 90% appearing a single time and 3% to 3.5% taken by the ten largest. The sequenced sample consisted of peripheral blood. The source of this sequence is a human donor in a cohort sampled during active COVID-19. The rearrangement joins TRBV7-8 to TRBJ2-2, with D possibly matching TRBD1 (6 bases). CDR3 sequence reads: CASSPGTLNGELFF. DNA for the CDR3: TGTGCCAGCAGCCCCGGGACACTGAACGGGGAGCTGTTTTTT.